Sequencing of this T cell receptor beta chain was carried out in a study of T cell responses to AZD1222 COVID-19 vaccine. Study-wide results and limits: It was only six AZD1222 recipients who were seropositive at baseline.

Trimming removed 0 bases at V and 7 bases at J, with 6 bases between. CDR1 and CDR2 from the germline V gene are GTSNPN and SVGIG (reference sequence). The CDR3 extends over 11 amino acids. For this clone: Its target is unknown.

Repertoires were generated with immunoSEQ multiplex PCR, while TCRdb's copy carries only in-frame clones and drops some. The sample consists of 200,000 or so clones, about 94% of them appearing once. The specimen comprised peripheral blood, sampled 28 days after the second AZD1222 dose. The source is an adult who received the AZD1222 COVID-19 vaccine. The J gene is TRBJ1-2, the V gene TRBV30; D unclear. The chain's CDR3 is CAWSVGSGYTF. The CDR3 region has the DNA TGTGCCTGGAGTGTAGGCTCTGGCTACACCTTC.